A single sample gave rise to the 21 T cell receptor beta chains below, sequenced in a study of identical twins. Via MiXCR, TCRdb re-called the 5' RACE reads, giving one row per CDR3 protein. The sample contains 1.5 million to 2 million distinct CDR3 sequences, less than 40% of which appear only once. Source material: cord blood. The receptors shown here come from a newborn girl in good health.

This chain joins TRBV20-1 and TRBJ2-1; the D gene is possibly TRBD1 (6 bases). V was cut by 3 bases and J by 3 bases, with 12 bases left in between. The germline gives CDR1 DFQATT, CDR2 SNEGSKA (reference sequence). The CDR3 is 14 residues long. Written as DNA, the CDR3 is TGCAGTGCTAGTCGGGACACCCTCTACAATGAGCAGTTCTTC. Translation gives CSASRDTLYNEQFF.

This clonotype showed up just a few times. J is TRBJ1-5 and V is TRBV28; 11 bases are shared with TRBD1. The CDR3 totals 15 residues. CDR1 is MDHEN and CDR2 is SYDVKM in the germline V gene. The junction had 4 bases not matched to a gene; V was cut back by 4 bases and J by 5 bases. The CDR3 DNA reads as TGTGCCAGCAGTTCATGGGACAGGGGGGATCAGCCCCAGCATTTT. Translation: CASSSWDRGDQPQHF.

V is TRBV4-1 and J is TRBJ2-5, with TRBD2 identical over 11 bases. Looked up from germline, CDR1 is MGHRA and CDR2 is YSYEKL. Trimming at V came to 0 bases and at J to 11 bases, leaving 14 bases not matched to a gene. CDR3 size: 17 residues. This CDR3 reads CASSQDPSGGRYNEQYF. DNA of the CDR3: TGCGCCAGCAGCCAAGATCCTAGCGGGGGGAGGTACAATGAGCAGTACTTC.

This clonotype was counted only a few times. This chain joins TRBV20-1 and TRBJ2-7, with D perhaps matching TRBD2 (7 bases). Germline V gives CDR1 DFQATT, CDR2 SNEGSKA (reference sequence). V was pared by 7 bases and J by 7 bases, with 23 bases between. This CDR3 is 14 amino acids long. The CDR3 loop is CSVSRGASYNEQYF. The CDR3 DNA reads TGCAGTGTAAGCCGGGGGGCCAGTTACAATGAGCAGTACTTC.

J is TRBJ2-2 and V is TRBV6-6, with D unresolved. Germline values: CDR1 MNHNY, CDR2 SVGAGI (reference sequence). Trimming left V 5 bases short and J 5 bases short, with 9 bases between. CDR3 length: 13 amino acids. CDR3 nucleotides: TGTGCCAGCAGTCAGATCACTACCGGGGAGCTGTTTTTT. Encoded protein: CASSQITTGELFF.

The CDR3 spells CASSLAGWDTGELFF. The CDR3 DNA reads TGTGCCAGCAGCTTGGCGGGGTGGGACACCGGGGAGCTGTTTTTT. J is TRBJ2-2 and V is TRBV5-4, with D possibly matching TRBD2 (5 bases). V lost 0 bases and J lost 3, with 9 bases in between. CDR3 length: 15 residues. Germline-derived CDR1 and CDR2 are SGHNT and YYREEE (reference sequence).

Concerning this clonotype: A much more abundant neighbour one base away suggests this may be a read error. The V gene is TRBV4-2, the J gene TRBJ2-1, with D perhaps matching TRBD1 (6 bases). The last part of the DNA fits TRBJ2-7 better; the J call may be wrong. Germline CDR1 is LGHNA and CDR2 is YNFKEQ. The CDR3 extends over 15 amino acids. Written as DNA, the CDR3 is TGTGCCAGCAGCCAAGTTGGGGGCCCCTACAATGAGCAGTACTTC. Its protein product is CASSQVGGPYNEQYF.

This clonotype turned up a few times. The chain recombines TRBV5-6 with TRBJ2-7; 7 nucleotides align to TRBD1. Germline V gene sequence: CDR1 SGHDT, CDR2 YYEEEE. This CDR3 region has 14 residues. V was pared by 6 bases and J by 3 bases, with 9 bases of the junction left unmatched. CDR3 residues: CASTGTANSYEQYF. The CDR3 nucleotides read TGTGCCAGCACAGGGACAGCCAACAGCTACGAGCAGTACTTC.

The CDR3 region is CASSFAGIGYEQYF. CDR3 bases: TGTGCCAGCAGTTTTGCAGGGATAGGCTACGAGCAGTACTTC. J is TRBJ2-5 and V is TRBV9; D is possibly TRBD1 (5 bases). The J call may be wrong; the DNA end is better matched by TRBJ2-7. The CDR3 is made up of 14 amino acids. CDR1 is SGDLS, CDR2 YYNGEE, per germline.

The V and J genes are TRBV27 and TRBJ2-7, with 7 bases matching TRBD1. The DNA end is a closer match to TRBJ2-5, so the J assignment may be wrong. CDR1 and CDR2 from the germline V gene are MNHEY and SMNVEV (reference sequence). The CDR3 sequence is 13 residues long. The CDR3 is CASRPTGKQTQYF. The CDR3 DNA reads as TGTGCCAGCAGACCGACAGGGAAACAGACCCAGTACTTC.

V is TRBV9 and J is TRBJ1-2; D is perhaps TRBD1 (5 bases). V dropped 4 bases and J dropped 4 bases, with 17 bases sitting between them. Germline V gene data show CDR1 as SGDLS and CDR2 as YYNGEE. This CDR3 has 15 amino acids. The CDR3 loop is CASSQPPGLPYGYTF. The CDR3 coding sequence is TGTGCCAGCAGCCAACCTCCGGGACTCCCCTATGGCTACACCTTC.

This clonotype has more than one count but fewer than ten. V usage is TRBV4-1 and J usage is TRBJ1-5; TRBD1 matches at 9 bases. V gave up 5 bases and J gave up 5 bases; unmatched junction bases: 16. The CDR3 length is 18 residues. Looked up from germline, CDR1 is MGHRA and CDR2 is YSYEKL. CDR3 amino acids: CASSFNRGRWTVYQPQHF. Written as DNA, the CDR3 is TGCGCCAGCAGCTTCAACAGGGGGCGGTGGACCGTTTATCAGCCCCAGCATTTT.

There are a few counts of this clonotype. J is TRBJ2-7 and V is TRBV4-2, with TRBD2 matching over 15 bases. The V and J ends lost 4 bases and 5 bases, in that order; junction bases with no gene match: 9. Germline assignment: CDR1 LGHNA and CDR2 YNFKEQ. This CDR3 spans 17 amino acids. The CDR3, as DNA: TGTGCCAGCAGCCCCGGACTAGCGGGAGGGCCGAGGAACGAGCAGTACTTC. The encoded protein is CASSPGLAGGPRNEQYF.

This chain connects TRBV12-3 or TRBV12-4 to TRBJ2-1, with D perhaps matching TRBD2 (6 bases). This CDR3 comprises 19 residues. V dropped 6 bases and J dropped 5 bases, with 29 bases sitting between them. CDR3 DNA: TGTGCCAGCAGACTCCCTCCACTATCGGGAGAGTTCCCCCACAATGAGCAGTTCTTC. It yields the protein CASRLPPLSGEFPHNEQFF.

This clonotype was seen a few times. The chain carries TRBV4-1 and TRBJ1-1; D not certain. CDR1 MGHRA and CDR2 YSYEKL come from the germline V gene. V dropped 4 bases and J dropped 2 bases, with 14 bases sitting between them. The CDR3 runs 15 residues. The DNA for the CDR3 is TGCGCCAGCAGCCCGCGGGCGGCCTTCAACACTGAAGCTTTCTTT. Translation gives CASSPRAAFNTEAFF.

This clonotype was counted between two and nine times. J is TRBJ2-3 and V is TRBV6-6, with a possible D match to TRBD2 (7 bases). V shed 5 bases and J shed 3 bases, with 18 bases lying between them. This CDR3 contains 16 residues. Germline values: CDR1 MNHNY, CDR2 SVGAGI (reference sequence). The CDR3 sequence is CASSPRGGGGTDTQYF. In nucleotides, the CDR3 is TGTGCCAGCAGTCCTAGGGGGGGGGGCGGAACAGATACGCAGTATTTT.

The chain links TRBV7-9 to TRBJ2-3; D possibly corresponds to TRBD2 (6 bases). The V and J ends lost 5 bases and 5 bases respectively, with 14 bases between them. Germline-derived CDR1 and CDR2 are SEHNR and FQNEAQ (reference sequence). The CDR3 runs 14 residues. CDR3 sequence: CASSKGRAGDTQYF. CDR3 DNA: TGTGCCAGCAGCAAGGGGAGAGCGGGAGATACGCAGTATTTT.

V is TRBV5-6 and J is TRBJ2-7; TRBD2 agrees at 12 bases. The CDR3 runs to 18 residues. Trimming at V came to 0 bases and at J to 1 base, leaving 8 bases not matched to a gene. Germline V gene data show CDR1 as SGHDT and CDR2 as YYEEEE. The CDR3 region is CASSLALLAGGRSYEQYF. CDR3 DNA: TGTGCCAGCAGCTTGGCCCTACTAGCGGGAGGAAGGTCCTACGAGCAGTACTTC. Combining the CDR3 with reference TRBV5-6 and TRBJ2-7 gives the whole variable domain DAGVTQSPTHLIKTRGQQVTLRCSPKSGHDTVSWYQQALGQGPQFIFQYYEEEERQRGNFPDRFSGHQFPNYSSELNVNALLLGDSALYLCASSLALLAGGRSYEQYFGPGTRLTVT.

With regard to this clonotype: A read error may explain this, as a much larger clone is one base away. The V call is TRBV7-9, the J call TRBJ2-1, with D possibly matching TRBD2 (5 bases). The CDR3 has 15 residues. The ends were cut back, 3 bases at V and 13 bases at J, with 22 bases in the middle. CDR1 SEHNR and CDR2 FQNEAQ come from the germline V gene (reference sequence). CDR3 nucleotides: TGTGCCAGCAGCTTGGTAGGACTCGACCAAGAGACCCAGTTCTTC. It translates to CASSLVGLDQETQFF.

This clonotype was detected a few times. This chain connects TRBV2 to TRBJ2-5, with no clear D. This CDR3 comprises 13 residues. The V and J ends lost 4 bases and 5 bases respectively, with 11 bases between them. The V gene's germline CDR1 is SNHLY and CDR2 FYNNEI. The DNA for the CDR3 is TGTGCCAGCAGTGTAGGGTCAAGGGAGACCCAGTACTTC. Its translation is CASSVGSRETQYF.

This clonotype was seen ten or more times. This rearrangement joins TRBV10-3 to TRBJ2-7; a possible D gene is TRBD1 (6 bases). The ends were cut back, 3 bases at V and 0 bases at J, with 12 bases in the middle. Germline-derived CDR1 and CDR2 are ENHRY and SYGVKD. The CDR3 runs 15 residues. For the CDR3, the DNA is TGTGCCATCAGTGACAGGGGAAAAAGCTCCTACGAGCAGTACTTC. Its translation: CAISDRGKSSYEQYF.